This TCR beta chain was recovered during a study of OX40 agonist ivuxolimab in advanced cancers. Looked up from germline, CDR1 is MNHNY and CDR2 is SVGAGI (reference sequence). The J segment lost 4 bases and the V segment lost 6 bases, leaving 10 bases of the junction unmatched. This CDR3 has 15 residues. A note on this clone: The antigen is undetermined.

TCRdb's table, derived via immunoSEQ multiplex PCR, lists solely in-frame clones and lacks some. The table includes 91,000 or so clones, more than 75% detected once. Findings and caveats of the study: Expanded clones tended on average to be more numerous among CD8+ T cells than CD4+. Patients who responded partially at 0.1-3.0 mg/kg showed clonal expansion ranking among the lowest.

The sample in question was CD4+ or CD8+ T cells sorted from blood, obtained in a trial of the OX40 agonist ivuxolimab. This sequence was found in an adult with an advanced solid tumor such as melanoma, head and neck, liver or kidney cancer. The chain recombines TRBV6-6 with TRBJ2-7; 9 positions agree with TRBD2. DNA for the CDR3: TGTGCCAGCAGCACCACTAAGACTAGCGGTTACGAGCAGTACTTC. Translated, it gives CASSTTKTSGYEQYF.